This TCR beta chain was captured by sequencing in a study of OX40 agonist ivuxolimab in advanced cancers. The study in broad terms: Ivuxolimab was an agonistic, fully human IgG2 monoclonal antibody directed against OX40 (CD134), a costimulatory receptor. Intravenous ivuxolimab was administered to patients every 2 weeks at six dose levels: 0.01, 0.1, 0.3, 1.5, 3 and 10 mg/kg. Among the roughly 50 dose-escalation patients, 19 had hepatocellular carcinoma, around 15 melanoma, 9 renal cell carcinoma and 9 head and neck cancer. In the dose-escalation cohort, roughly 82% of patients were male, and the mean age was roughly 56 years with a range of roughly 23 to 90. Patients were allowed to have had prior anti-PD-1, anti-PD-L1 or anti-CTLA-4 therapy, and 40% to 45% of the dose-escalation patients had previously received checkpoint inhibitors. Partial responses occurred in three dose-escalation patients, of whom one had hepatocellular carcinoma and two had cutaneous melanoma. Peripheral TCRbeta sequencing was intended to test whether TCR sequence diversity was altered and clonal T-cell expansion was caused by ivuxolimab. The paper reports the monotherapy dose-escalation portion (N of about 47 patients) of the phase I ivuxolimab trial.

Genomic DNA was extracted from sorted cells for sequencing of the TCRbeta CDR3 region. The immunoSEQ Assay was used to sequence the TCRbeta CDR3 regions. Held by TCRdb, this immuneACCESS table contains in-frame sequences only and omits some clones. Under half of the omission traces to an unresolved V gene where checked; the cause of the rest is unknown. The sample data list about 50,000 clones, and roughly 80% of these were observed just once. In total, the top ten clones hold roughly 3.9% of the sample. Points on this clone: There is no known antigen for this receptor. Base qualities are not at hand, and no much larger clone is one base apart.

Broader findings and caveats from the paper: At doses of 0.1 to 3.0 mg/kg, clonal expansion of both CD4+ and CD8+ blood T cells was observed from baseline to week 6. The antigen specificity of the peripheral T cells that underwent clonal expansion was not determined. In partial responders in the 0.1-3.0 mg/kg groups, normalized peripheral clonal expansion was found to be among the lowest, especially among CD8+ T cells. Low levels of normalized T-cell clonal expansion were also seen in some patients who did not respond. After ivuxolimab, more expanded clones were found on average in CD8+ T cells than in CD4+ T cells.

The CDR3 contains 16 residues, cysteine and phenylalanine counted. Just the 48-base CDR3 DNA is kept, in frame starting at base 1. V ends up 5 bases short and J 0 bases short, with an unmatched junction base count of 4. The germline V gene (reference sequence) gives CDR1 as SEHNR and CDR2 as FQNEAQ. The trial excluded patients who had a history of autoimmune disease or were on systemic immunosuppression. In every dose cohort, peripheral blood was drawn for TCR sequencing at baseline, cycle 4 day 1, and cycle 7 day 1. Samples were obtained from an open-label, multicenter, first-in-human phase I dose-escalation trial of ivuxolimab. Adults with locally advanced or metastatic melanoma, renal cell, hepatocellular, or head and neck squamous cell carcinoma were enrolled in the trial. Before TCR sequencing, CD4+ T cells and CD8+ T cells were sorted from peripheral blood as separate populations.

The receptor chain draws on TRBV7-9 and TRBJ2-4; TRBD2 lines up with 10 middle nucleotides. Here the sequenced sample was CD4+ or CD8+ T cells sorted from blood, taken in a trial of the OX40 agonist ivuxolimab. The TCR was taken from an adult with an advanced solid tumor such as melanoma, head and neck, liver or kidney cancer. CDR3 protein: CASSPSSGRAKNIQYF. The DNA reads as follows: TGTGCCAGCAGCCCTTCTAGCGGGAGAGCCAAAAACATTCAGTACTTC. Full variable domain (CDR3 extended with the reference TRBV7-9 and TRBJ2-4 proteins): DTGVSQNPRHKITKRGQNVTFRCDPISEHNRLYWYRQTLGQGPEFLTYFQNEAQLEKSRLLSDRFSAERPKGSFSTLEIQRTEQGDSAMYLCASSPSSGRAKNIQYFGAGTRLSVL.